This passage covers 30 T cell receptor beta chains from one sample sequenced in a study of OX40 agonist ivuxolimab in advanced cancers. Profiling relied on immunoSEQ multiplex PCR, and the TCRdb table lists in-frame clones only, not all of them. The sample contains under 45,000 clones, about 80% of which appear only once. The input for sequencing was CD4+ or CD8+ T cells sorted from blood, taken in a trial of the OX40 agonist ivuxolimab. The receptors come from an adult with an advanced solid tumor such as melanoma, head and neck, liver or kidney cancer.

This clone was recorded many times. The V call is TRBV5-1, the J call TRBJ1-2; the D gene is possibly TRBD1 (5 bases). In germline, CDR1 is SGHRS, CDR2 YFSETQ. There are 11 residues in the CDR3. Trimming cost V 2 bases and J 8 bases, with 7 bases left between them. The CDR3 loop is CASSFRDGYTF. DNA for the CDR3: TGCGCCAGCAGCTTCAGGGACGGCTACACCTTC.

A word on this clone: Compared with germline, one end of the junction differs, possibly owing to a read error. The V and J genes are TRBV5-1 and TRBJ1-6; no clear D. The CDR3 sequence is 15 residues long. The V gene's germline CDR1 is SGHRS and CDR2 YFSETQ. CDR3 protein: CASRLDQQANSPLHF. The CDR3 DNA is TGCGCCAGCAGGTTGGACCAGCAGGCCAATTCACCCCTCCACTTT.

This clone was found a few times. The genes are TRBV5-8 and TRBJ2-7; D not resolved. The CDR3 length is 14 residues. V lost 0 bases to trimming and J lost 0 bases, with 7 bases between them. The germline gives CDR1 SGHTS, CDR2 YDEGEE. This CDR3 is CASSLEFSSYEQYF. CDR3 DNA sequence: TGTGCCAGCAGCTTGGAGTTCAGCTCCTACGAGCAGTACTTC.

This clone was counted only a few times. The CDR3 sequence: CASSYSEQALNTEAFF. CDR3 coding DNA: TGTGCCAGCAGTTACTCGGAACAGGCGTTGAACACTGAAGCTTTCTTT. The rearrangement uses TRBV6-5 and TRBJ1-1; D possibly corresponds to TRBD1 (5 bases). CDR1 and CDR2 (germline): MNHEY, SVGAGI. This CDR3 is built from 16 residues. V lost 0 bases and J lost 0, with 11 bases in between.

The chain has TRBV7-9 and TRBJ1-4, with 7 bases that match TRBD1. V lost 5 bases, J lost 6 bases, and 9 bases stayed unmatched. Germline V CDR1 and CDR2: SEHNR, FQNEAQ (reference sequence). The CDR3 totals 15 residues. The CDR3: CASSAQQGSDEKLFF. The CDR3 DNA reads TGTGCCAGCAGCGCACAACAGGGGTCGGATGAAAAACTGTTTTTT.

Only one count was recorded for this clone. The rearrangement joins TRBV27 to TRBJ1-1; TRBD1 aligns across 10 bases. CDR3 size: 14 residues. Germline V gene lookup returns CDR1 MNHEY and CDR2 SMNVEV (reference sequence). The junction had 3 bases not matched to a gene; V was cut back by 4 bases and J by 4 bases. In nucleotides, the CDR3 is TGTGCCAGCAGTTGGGACAGGGGCGGCACTGAAGCTTTCTTT. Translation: CASSWDRGGTEAFF.

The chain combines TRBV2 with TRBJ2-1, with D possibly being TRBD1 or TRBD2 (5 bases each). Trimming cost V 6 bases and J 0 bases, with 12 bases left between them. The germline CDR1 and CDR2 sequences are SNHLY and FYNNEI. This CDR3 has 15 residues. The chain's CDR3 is CASSGTRGSYNEQFF. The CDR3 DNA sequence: TGTGCCAGCAGCGGGACCCGCGGCTCCTACAATGAGCAGTTCTTC.

This chain's CDR3 is CASSSSPSANNEQFF. The CDR3 DNA reads as TGCGCCAGCAGCTCGTCTCCTAGCGCCAACAATGAGCAGTTCTTC. The chain joins TRBV5-1 to TRBJ2-1, with D maybe TRBD2 (6 bases). CDR1 and CDR2 (germline): SGHRS, YFSETQ. The CDR3 contains 15 residues. V lost 3 bases and J lost 5, with 15 bases in between.

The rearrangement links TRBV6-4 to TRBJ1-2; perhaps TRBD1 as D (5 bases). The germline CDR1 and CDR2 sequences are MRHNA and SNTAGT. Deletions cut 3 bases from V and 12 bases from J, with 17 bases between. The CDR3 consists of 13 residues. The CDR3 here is CASSEGGGMPHTF. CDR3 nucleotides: TGTGCCAGCAGTGAGGGGGGAGGGATGCCCCACACCTTC.

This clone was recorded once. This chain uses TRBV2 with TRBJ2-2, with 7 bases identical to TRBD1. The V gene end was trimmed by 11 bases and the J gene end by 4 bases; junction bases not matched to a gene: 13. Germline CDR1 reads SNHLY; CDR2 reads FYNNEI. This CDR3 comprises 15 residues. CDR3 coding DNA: TGTGCCGGAGCCGACAGGGCAAGCGGCACCGGGGAGCTGTTTTTT. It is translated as CAGADRASGTGELFF.

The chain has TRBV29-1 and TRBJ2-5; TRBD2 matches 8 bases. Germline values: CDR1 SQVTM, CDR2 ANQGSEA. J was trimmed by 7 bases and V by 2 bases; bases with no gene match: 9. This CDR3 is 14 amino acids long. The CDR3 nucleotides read TGCAGCGTTGAAAGGGGACTAGGGGGAGGGACCCAGTACTTC. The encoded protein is CSVERGLGGGTQYF.

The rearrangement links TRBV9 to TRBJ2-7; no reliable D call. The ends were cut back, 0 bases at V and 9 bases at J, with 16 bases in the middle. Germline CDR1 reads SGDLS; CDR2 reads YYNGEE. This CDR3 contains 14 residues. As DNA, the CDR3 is TGTGCCAGCAGCGTAGATCACAGCCAGGTTCGGCAGTACTTC. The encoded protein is CASSVDHSQVRQYF.

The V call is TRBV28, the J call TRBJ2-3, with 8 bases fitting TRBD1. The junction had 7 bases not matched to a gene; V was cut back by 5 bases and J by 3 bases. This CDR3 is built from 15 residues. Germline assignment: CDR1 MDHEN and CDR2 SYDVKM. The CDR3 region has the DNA TGTGCCAGCAGTCCGCCGGACAGGGATACAGATACGCAGTATTTT. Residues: CASSPPDRDTDTQYF.

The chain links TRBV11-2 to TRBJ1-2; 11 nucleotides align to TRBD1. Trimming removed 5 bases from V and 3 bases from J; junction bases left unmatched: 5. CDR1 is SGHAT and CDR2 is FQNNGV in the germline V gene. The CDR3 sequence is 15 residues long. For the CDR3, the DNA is TGTGCCAGCAGCCAACCGGGACAGGGGGACTATGGCTACACCTTC. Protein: CASSQPGQGDYGYTF.

The CDR3 DNA reads as TGTGCCAGCAGTGAAGTAGGCCCTGATTACAATGAGCAGTTCTTC. Its protein is CASSEVGPDYNEQFF. The chain combines TRBV2 with TRBJ2-1; D is undetermined. The CDR3 spans 15 residues. V was trimmed by 1 base and J by 4 bases, leaving 11 bases between them. Germline values: CDR1 SNHLY, CDR2 FYNNEI.

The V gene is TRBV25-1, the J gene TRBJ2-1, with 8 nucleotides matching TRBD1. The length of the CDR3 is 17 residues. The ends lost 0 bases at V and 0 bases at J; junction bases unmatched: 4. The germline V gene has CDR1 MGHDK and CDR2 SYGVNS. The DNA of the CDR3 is TGTGCCAGCAGTGAATACACAGGGGGTCCCTCCTACAATGAGCAGTTCTTC. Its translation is CASSEYTGGPSYNEQFF. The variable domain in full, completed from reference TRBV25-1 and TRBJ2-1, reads EADIYQTPRYLVIGTGKKITLECSQTMGHDKMYWYQQDPGMELHLIHYSYGVNSTEKGDLSSESTVSRIRTEHFPLTLESARPSHTSQYLCASSEYTGGPSYNEQFFGPGTRLTVL.

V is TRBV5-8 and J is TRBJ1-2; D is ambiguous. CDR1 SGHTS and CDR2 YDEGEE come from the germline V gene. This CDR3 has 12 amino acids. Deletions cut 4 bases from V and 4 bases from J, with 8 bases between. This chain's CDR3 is CASSPEGYGYTF. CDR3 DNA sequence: TGTGCCAGCAGCCCTGAGGGCTATGGCTACACCTTC.

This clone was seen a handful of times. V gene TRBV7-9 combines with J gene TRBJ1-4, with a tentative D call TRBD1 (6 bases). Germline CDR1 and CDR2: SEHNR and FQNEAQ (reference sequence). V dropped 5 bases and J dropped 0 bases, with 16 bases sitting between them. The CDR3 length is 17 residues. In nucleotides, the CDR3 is TGTGCCAGCAGCCCAGGGGAGGCGTCCACAACTAATGAAAAACTGTTTTTT. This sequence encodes CASSPGEASTTNEKLFF.

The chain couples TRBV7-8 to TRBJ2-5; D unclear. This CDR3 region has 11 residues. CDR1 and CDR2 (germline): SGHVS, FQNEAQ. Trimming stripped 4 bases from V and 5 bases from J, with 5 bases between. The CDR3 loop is CASSSDETQYF. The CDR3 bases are TGTGCCAGCAGCTCGGATGAGACCCAGTACTTC.

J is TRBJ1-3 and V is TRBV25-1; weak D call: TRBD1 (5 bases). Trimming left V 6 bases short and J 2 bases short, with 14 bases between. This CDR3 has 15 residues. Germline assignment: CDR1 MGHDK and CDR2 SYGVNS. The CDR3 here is CASSPMGGTGNTIYF. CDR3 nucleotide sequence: TGTGCCAGCAGCCCGATGGGGGGAACTGGAAACACCATATATTTT. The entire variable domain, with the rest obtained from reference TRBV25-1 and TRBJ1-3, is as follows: EADIYQTPRYLVIGTGKKITLECSQTMGHDKMYWYQQDPGMELHLIHYSYGVNSTEKGDLSSESTVSRIRTEHFPLTLESARPSHTSQYLCASSPMGGTGNTIYFGEGSWLTVV.

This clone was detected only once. Here the CDR3 DNA reads TGTGCCAGCAGACTTATGCGGACTAGCGGCTACGAGCAGTACTTC. This translates into CASRLMRTSGYEQYF. This sequence joins TRBV6-6 and TRBJ2-7, with 10 positions matching TRBD2. Trimming cost V 6 bases and J 3 bases; bases outside gene matches: 8. CDR1 and CDR2 from the germline V gene are MNHNY and SVGAGI (reference sequence). The CDR3 covers 15 residues.

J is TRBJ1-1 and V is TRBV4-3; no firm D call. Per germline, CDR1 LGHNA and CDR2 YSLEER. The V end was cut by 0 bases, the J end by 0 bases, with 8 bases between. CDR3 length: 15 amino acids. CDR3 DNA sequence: TGCGCCAGCAGCCAAGATTGGGTATTGAACACTGAAGCTTTCTTT. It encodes CASSQDWVLNTEAFF.

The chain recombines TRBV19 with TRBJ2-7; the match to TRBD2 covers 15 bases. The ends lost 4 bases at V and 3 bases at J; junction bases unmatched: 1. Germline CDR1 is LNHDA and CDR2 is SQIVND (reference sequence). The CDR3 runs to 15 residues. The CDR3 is CASSTGLAGGYEQYF. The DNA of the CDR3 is TGTGCCAGTAGTACGGGACTAGCGGGAGGCTACGAGCAGTACTTC.

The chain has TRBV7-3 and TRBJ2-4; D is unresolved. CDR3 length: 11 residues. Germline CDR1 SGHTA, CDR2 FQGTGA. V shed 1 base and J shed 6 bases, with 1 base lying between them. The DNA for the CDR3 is TGTGCCAGCAGCTTAAGAAACATTCAGTACTTC. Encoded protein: CASSLRNIQYF. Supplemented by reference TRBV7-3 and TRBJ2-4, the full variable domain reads GAGVSQTPSNKVTEKGKYVELRCDPISGHTALYWYRQSLGQGPEFLIYFQGTGAADDSGLPNDRFFAVRPEGSVSTLKIQRTERGDSAVYLCASSLRNIQYFGAGTRLSVL.

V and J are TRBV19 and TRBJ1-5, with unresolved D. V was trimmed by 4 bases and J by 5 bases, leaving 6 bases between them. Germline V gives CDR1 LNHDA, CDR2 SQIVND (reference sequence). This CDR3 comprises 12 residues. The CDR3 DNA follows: TGTGCCAGTAGTAGGGCGGATCAGCCCCAGCATTTT. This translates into CASSRADQPQHF.

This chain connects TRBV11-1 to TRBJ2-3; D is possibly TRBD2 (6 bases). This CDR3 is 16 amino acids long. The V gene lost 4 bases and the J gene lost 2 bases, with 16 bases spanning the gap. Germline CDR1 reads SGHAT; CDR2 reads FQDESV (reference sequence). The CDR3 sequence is CASSYSGGSLTDTQYF. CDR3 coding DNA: TGTGCCAGCAGCTACTCAGGAGGGAGCCTCACAGATACGCAGTATTTT.

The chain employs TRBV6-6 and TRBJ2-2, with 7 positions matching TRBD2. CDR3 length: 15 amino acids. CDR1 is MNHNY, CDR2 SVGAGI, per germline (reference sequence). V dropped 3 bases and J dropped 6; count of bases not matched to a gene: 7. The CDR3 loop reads CASSYWAGEAGELFF. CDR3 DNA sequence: TGTGCCAGCAGTTATTGGGCGGGAGAGGCCGGGGAGCTGTTTTTT.

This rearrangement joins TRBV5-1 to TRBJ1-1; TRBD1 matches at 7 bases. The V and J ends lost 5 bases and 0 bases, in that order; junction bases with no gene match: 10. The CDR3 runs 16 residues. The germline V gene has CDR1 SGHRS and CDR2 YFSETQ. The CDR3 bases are TGCGCCAGCAGTCCCGCGAGGGGGCCGATGAACACTGAAGCTTTCTTT. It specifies CASSPARGPMNTEAFF. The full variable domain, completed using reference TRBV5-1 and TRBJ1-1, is KAGVTQTPRYLIKTRGQQVTLSCSPISGHRSVSWYQQTPGQGLQFLFEYFSETQRNKGNFPGRFSGRQFSNSRSEMNVSTLELGDSALYLCASSPARGPMNTEAFFGQGTRLTVV.

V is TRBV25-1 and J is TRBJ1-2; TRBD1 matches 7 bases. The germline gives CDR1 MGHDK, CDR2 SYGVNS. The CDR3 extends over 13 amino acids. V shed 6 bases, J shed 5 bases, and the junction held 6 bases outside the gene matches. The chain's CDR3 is CASRLGQSYGYTF. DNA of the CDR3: TGTGCCAGCAGGTTGGGACAGTCATATGGCTACACCTTC.

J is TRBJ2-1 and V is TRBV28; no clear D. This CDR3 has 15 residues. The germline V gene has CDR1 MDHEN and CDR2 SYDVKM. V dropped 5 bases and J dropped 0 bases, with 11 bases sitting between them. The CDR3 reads CASSTYLSSYNEQFF. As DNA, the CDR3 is TGTGCCAGCAGTACCTATCTGAGCTCCTACAATGAGCAGTTCTTC.